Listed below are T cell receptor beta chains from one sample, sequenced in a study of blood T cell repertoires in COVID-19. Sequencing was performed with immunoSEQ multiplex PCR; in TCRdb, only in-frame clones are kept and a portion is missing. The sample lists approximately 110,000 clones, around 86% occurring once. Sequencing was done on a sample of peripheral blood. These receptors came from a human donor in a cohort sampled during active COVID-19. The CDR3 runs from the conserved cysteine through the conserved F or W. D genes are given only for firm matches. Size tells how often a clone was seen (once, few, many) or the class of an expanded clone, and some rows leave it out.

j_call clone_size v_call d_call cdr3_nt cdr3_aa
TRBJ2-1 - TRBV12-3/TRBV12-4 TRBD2 TGTGCCAGCAGTCAGACTAGCGGTGAGCAGTTCTTC CASSQTSGEQFF
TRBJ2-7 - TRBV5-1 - TGCGCCAGCAGCTTGGCCGAACGGGGGGCGGCCCCGTGGGGGAGAGGCTACGAGCAGTACTTC CASSLAERGAAPWGRGYEQYF
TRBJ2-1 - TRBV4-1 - TGCGCCAGCAGCCCCGGCGGTACGATCAATGAGCAGTTCTTC CASSPGGTINEQFF
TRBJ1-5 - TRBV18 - TGTGCCAGCTCACCATACCCGGGGGGGCGCAATCAGCCCCAGCATTTT CASSPYPGGRNQPQHF
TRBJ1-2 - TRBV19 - TGTGCCAGCCGAGGAGGGGTATGGGGCTATGGCTACACCTTC CASRGGVWGYGYTF
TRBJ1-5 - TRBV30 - TGTGCCTGGAGTATGGGCCACAATCAGCCCCAGCATTTT CAWSMGHNQPQHF
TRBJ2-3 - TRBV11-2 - TGTGCCAGCAGCAGCCACACAGATACGCAGTATTTT CASSSHTDTQYF
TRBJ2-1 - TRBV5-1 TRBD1 TGCGCCAGCAGCCTACAGGGGAAGGCAGACAATGAGCAGTTCTTC CASSLQGKADNEQFF
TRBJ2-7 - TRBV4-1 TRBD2 TGCGCCAGCAGCCCCGGGACTAGCGGGATATACGAGCAGTACTTC CASSPGTSGIYEQYF
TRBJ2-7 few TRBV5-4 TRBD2 TGTGCCAGCAGCTTGGTAGCTAGCGGGAGTTACGAGCAGTACTTC CASSLVASGSYEQYF
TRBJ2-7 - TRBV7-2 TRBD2 TGTGCCAGCAGCGCAACTAGCGGAGGCCTCCCCTACGAGCAGTACTTC CASSATSGGLPYEQYF
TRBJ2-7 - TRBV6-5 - TGTGCCAGCAATCATTTGGAGGGCGAGCAGTACTTC CASNHLEGEQYF
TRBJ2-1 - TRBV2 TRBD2 TGTGCCAGCAGTGAAGAAGGTTGGGGACTAAGTGAGCAGTTCTTC CASSEEGWGLSEQFF
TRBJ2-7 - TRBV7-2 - TGTGCCAGCAGCTCGCGGGGTCTCGACAGCTACGAGCAGTACTTC CASSSRGLDSYEQYF
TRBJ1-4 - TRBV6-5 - TGTGCCAGCAGTTACGGGGGGGCGAATACAGAAAAACTGTTTTTT CASSYGGANTEKLFF
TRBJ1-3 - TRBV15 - TGTGCCACCAGCAGAGTAGGGAGTACTGGAAACACCATATATTTT CATSRVGSTGNTIYF
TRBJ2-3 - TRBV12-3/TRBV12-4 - TGTGCCAGCAGTTTGAGTGCAGATACGCAGTATTTT CASSLSADTQYF
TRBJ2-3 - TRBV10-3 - TGTGCCATCAGTGAGTCTTCACTAGCCGGCGATACGCAGTATTTT CAISESSLAGDTQYF
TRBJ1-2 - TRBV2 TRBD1 TGTGCCAGCAGACCCGACAGGGAGAACTATGGCTACACCTTC CASRPDRENYGYTF
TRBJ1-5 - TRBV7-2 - TGTGCCAGCAGTCAACAGGGTAATCAGCCCCAGCATTTT CASSQQGNQPQHF
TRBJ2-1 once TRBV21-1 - - CASSKVAGGSLSSSYNEQFF
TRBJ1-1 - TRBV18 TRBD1 TGTGCCAGCTCACCTCTGGGACAGGGATACACTGAAGCTTTCTTT CASSPLGQGYTEAFF
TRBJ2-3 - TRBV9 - TGTGCCAGCAGCGTCGCAGCGGAGGATACGCAGTATTTT CASSVAAEDTQYF
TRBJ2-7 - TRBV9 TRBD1 TGTGCCAGCAGCGTAGGGACAGGCCCCTCCTACGAGCAGTACTTC CASSVGTGPSYEQYF
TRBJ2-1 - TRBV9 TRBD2 TGTGCCAGCAGCGCCGGTGGGACTAGCGGATACAATGAGCAGTTCTTC CASSAGGTSGYNEQFF
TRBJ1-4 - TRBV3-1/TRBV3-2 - TGTGCCAGCAGCCAAGACAGGACAGCCTATGAAAAACTGTTTTTT CASSQDRTAYEKLFF
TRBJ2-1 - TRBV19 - TGTGCCAGTAGTATAGAACAGGTCCCCAACAATGAGCAGTTCTTC CASSIEQVPNNEQFF
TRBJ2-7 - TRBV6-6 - TGTGCCAGCACCCAAGGTCAGGGGTCCGAGCAGTACTTC CASTQGQGSEQYF
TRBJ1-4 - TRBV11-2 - TGTGCCAGCAGCTTAAGGGGAAAACTGTTTTTT CASSLRGKLFF
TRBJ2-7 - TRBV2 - TGTGCCAGCAGGACAGATTTCGACGAGCAGTACTTC CASRTDFDEQYF
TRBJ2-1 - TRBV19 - TGTGCCAGTACCCCCCGTCCGGGAGCATACAATGAGCAGTTCTTC CASTPRPGAYNEQFF
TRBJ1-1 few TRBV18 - TGTGCCAGCCTACAGGGACGGAACACTGAAGCTTTCTTT CASLQGRNTEAFF
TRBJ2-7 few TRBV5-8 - TGTGCCAGCAGCTTGACAGCTTACGAGCAGTACTTC CASSLTAYEQYF
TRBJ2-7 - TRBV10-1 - TGCGCCAGCATAAAGAGCGGCTACGAGCAGTACTTC CASIKSGYEQYF
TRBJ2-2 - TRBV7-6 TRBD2 TGTGCCAGCAGCTTAGCCCCCTCGGGACTAGCGGGCACCGGGGAGCTGTTTTTT CASSLAPSGLAGTGELFF
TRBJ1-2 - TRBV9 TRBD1 TGTGCCAGCAGCGTCGGGACAGGAAACTATGGCTACACCTTC CASSVGTGNYGYTF
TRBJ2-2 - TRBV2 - TGTGCCAGCAGGATCGGCAGCGGGCAGACCGGGGAGCTGTTTTTT CASRIGSGQTGELFF
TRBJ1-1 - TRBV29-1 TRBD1 TGCAGCGCCGGAAAGACAGGGGGCGGAAACACTGAAGCTTTCTTT CSAGKTGGGNTEAFF
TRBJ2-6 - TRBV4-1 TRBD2 TGCGCCAGCAGCCAAGATAGTGCTAGCGGTGGTACAGCAGGGGCCAACGTCCTGACTTTC CASSQDSASGGTAGANVLTF
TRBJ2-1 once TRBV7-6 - TGTGCCAGCAGCTTAGCTGGGGGCAGGAACAATGAGCAGTTCTTC CASSLAGGRNNEQFF
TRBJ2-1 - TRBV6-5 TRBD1 TGTGCCAGCAGAGCCGGGACAGGACGGGATGAGCAGTTCTTC CASRAGTGRDEQFF
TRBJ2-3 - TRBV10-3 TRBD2 TGTGCCATCAGACCCGGGACTAGCGGGAGTTGGACAGATACGCAGTATTTT CAIRPGTSGSWTDTQYF
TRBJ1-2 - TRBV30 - TGTGCCTGGAGTGTATCCAGGGTGACCTATGGCTACACCTTC CAWSVSRVTYGYTF
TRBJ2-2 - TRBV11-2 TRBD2 TGTGCCAGCAGCTTAGGGACTAGCGGAGTCACCGGGGAGCTGTTTTTT CASSLGTSGVTGELFF
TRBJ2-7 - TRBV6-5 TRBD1 TGTGCCAGCGGGACAGGAAATCCCGAGCAGTACTTC CASGTGNPEQYF
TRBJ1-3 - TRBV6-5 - TGTGCCAGCGAGCGAGCAAAAAGCTCTGGAAACACCATATATTTT CASERAKSSGNTIYF
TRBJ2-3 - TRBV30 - TGTGCCTGGAGGGTGACAGGCACAGATACGCAGTATTTT CAWRVTGTDTQYF
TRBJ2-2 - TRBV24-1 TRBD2 TGTGCCACCAGTGATTGGACTAGCGGAATTCCGATTAACACCGGGGAGCTGTTTTTT CATSDWTSGIPINTGELFF
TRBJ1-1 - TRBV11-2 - TGTACCAGCAGCTTAGCGGGGGGCGGTGGCACTGAAGCTTTCTTT CTSSLAGGGGTEAFF